This T cell receptor beta chain originates from a study of OX40 agonist ivuxolimab in advanced cancers. On the study more broadly: Earlier anti-PD-1, anti-PD-L1 or anti-CTLA-4 therapy was permitted; about 44% had received some.

It was autoimmune disease history or systemic immunosuppression that excluded patients. Clones were read by immunoSEQ multiplex PCR, and TCRdb kept only the in-frame ones, dropping some. Of 60,000 to 85,000 clones in the sample, about three quarters are singletons; the top ten hold roughly 1.5%. Trimming removed 2 bases at V and 2 bases at J, with 9 bases between. CDR3 length equals 14 residues. CDR1 and CDR2 (germline): MNHNS, SASEGT. Concerning this clone: The antigen is unknown.

Study-wide points: In CD8+ T cells, expanded clones were on average more numerous than in CD4+.

This specimen consisted of CD4+ or CD8+ T cells sorted from blood, obtained in a trial of the OX40 agonist ivuxolimab. The chain recombines TRBV6-1 with TRBJ1-1; D unresolved. The TCR was taken from an adult with an advanced solid tumor such as melanoma, head and neck, liver or kidney cancer. The CDR3 protein is CASSEHRSNTEAFF. In nucleotides, the CDR3 is TGTGCCAGCAGTGAACACAGATCCAACACTGAAGCTTTCTTT.